A single sample gave rise to the 8 T cell receptor beta chains below, sequenced in a study of T cell responses to AZD1222 COVID-19 vaccine. TCRdb's table, derived via immunoSEQ multiplex PCR, lists solely in-frame clones and lacks some. Of 150,000 to 200,000 clones in the sample, about nine tenths were seen once. The specimen comprised peripheral blood, sampled on day 0 of AZD1222 vaccination. All receptors come from an adult in good health.

The gene calls are TRBV5-1 and TRBJ1-1; D gene ambiguous. Per germline, CDR1 SGHRS and CDR2 YFSETQ. The CDR3 has 12 residues. Trimming took 5 bases from V and 6 from J, leaving 11 bases between them. The CDR3 protein is CASSLGRAEAFF. DNA of the CDR3: TGCGCCAGCAGTCTAGGAAGGGCTGAAGCTTTCTTT.

This chain uses TRBV11-2 with TRBJ1-6; TRBD1 matches at 7 bases. With V trimmed by 6 bases and J by 7 bases, 6 bases remained unmatched. The germline V gene encodes CDR1 SGHAT and CDR2 FQNNGV. This CDR3 is 14 amino acids long. The CDR3 coding sequence is TGTGCCAGCAGACCCGGGACAGCCAATTCACCCCTCCACTTT. Its protein product is CASRPGTANSPLHF.

This chain uses TRBV18 with TRBJ1-3; tentatively, D is TRBD1 (6 bases). V was cut by 2 bases and J by 0 bases, with 11 bases left in between. The CDR3 is 16 amino acids. CDR1 and CDR2 from the germline V gene are KGHSH and LQKENI. CDR3 amino acids: CASSPFDRSSGNTIYF. CDR3 nucleotide sequence: TGTGCCAGCTCACCATTCGACAGGAGCTCTGGAAACACCATATATTTT.

The chain uses TRBV5-1 and TRBJ2-2, with 7 bases identical to TRBD2. This CDR3 comprises 16 residues. The V gene end was trimmed by 2 bases and the J gene end by 4 bases; junction bases not matched to a gene: 8. In germline, CDR1 is SGHRS, CDR2 YFSETQ. The CDR3 reads CASSLSGGGITGELFF. The CDR3 region has the DNA TGCGCCAGCAGCTTATCCGGGGGAGGGATCACCGGGGAGCTGTTTTTT. The full variable domain, rest sourced from reference TRBV5-1 and TRBJ2-2, is KAGVTQTPRYLIKTRGQQVTLSCSPISGHRSVSWYQQTPGQGLQFLFEYFSETQRNKGNFPGRFSGRQFSNSRSEMNVSTLELGDSALYLCASSLSGGGITGELFFGEGSRLTVL.

The V and J genes are TRBV5-1 and TRBJ2-3, with 7 bases identical to TRBD1. With 0 bases clipped from V and 2 bases from J, the junction kept 3 bases outside the gene matches. The germline V gene encodes CDR1 SGHRS and CDR2 YFSETQ. This CDR3 has 15 residues. The CDR3 sequence: CASSLGGTATDTQYF. The DNA for the CDR3 is TGCGCCAGCAGCTTGGGGGGGACAGCCACAGATACGCAGTATTTT.

This sequence joins TRBV30 and TRBJ1-2; D is ambiguous. The CDR3 length is 13 residues. Germline V gene data show CDR1 as GTSNPN and CDR2 as SVGIG (reference sequence). Trimming pared 4 bases from V and 0 bases from J, leaving 9 bases between. CDR3 residues: CAWTPVPNYGYTF. DNA for the CDR3: TGTGCCTGGACCCCGGTCCCTAACTATGGCTACACCTTC. The variable domain in full, completed from reference TRBV30 and TRBJ1-2, reads SQTIHQWPATLVQPVGSPLSLECTVEGTSNPNLYWYRQAAGRGLQLLFYSVGIGQISSEVPQNLSASRPQDRQFILSSKKLLLSDSGFYLCAWTPVPNYGYTFGSGTRLTVV.

The rearrangement joins TRBV28 to TRBJ1-6; TRBD1 is a possible D gene (5 bases). This CDR3 region has 15 residues. The V and J ends lost 6 bases and 18 bases respectively, with 27 bases between them. CDR1 and CDR2 from the germline V gene are MDHEN and SYDVKM. CDR3 sequence (DNA): TGTGCCAGCAGCGGGACGGTTAAATCTCACCGCGCCCCCCACTTT. It yields the protein CASSGTVKSHRAPHF.

Here the CDR3 reads CASSLAGGGVYNSPLHF. The CDR3 DNA reads TGTGCCAGCAGCTTGGCCGGAGGGGGGGTCTATAATTCACCCCTCCACTTT. The gene calls are TRBV5-6 and TRBJ1-6; D perhaps matches TRBD1 (6 bases). Germline V gives CDR1 SGHDT, CDR2 YYEEEE. Trimming stripped 0 bases from V and 3 bases from J, with 13 bases between. This CDR3 contains 17 residues.